Listed below are T cell receptor beta chains from one sample, sequenced in a study of blood T cell repertoires in COVID-19. TCRdb's table, derived via immunoSEQ multiplex PCR, lists solely in-frame clones and lacks some. The sample records 150,000 to 200,000 clones, 76% being singletons. The sample was PBMCs or T cells enriched from blood (not recorded which). All receptors derive from a woman between 45 and 65 years old with acute COVID-19. The CDR3 runs from the conserved cysteine through the conserved F or W. Fields, in order: V gene, clone size, J gene, D gene, CDR3 protein, CDR3 DNA. The D gene is left open where the match is weak. Rows give clone size only sometimes, using once, few, many, or a class for an expanded clone.

V gene: TRBV27; clone size: NA; J gene: TRBJ1-1; D gene: TRBD1; CDR3 protein: CASSLHRDRGGYTEAFF; CDR3 DNA: TGTGCCAGCAGTTTGCACCGGGACAGGGGAGGTTATACTGAAGCTTTCTTT
V gene: TRBV7-2; clone size: NA; J gene: TRBJ2-3; D gene: TRBD2; CDR3 protein: CASSLGSGATRTDTQYF; CDR3 DNA: TGTGCCAGCAGCTTAGGTAGCGGGGCGACCCGCACAGATACGCAGTATTTT
V gene: TRBV10-1; clone size: NA; J gene: TRBJ1-1; D gene: NA; CDR3 protein: CASSEPPRQVLNTEAFF; CDR3 DNA: TGCGCCAGCAGTGAGCCGCCTAGACAGGTTTTGAACACTGAAGCTTTCTTT
V gene: TRBV5-1; clone size: NA; J gene: TRBJ1-2; D gene: NA; CDR3 protein: CASSPPGAGYGYTF; CDR3 DNA: TGCGCCAGCAGCCCCCCAGGGGCCGGCTATGGCTACACCTTC
V gene: TRBV7-9; clone size: few; J gene: TRBJ2-5; D gene: NA; CDR3 protein: CASSLSGEETQYF; CDR3 DNA: TGTGCCAGCAGCTTATCGGGTGAAGAGACCCAGTACTTC
V gene: TRBV29-1; clone size: NA; J gene: TRBJ2-2; D gene: TRBD1; CDR3 protein: CSFDRGPGELFF; CDR3 DNA: TGCAGCTTCGACAGGGGGCCCGGGGAGCTGTTTTTT
V gene: TRBV27; clone size: once; J gene: TRBJ1-3; D gene: TRBD1; CDR3 protein: CASSLTYRGLPSGNTIYF; CDR3 DNA: TGTGCCAGCAGTTTAACCTACAGGGGGCTTCCCTCTGGAAACACCATATATTTT
V gene: TRBV19; clone size: few; J gene: TRBJ1-5; D gene: NA; CDR3 protein: CASSIQGLTQPQHF; CDR3 DNA: TGTGCCAGTAGTATCCAGGGTTTGACTCAGCCCCAGCATTTT
V gene: TRBV27; clone size: NA; J gene: TRBJ2-1; D gene: NA; CDR3 protein: CASSFHRDEQFF; CDR3 DNA: TGTGCCAGCAGTTTCCACAGGGATGAGCAGTTCTTC
V gene: TRBV5-1; clone size: NA; J gene: TRBJ2-3; D gene: NA; CDR3 protein: CASSPYPTDTQYF; CDR3 DNA: TGCGCCAGCAGCCCCTACCCCACAGATACGCAGTATTTT
V gene: TRBV24-1; clone size: NA; J gene: TRBJ2-1; D gene: TRBD1; CDR3 protein: CATGQGGTYNEQFF; CDR3 DNA: TGTGCCACCGGACAGGGTGGAACTTACAATGAGCAGTTCTTC
V gene: TRBV2; clone size: few; J gene: TRBJ1-5; D gene: NA; CDR3 protein: CASSALGGGQPQHF; CDR3 DNA: TGTGCCAGCAGTGCCCTAGGGGGTGGTCAGCCCCAGCATTTT
V gene: TRBV24-1; clone size: NA; J gene: TRBJ2-1; D gene: TRBD1; CDR3 protein: CATPRDRQNNEQFF; CDR3 DNA: TGTGCCACCCCCCGGGACAGGCAGAACAATGAGCAGTTCTTC
V gene: TRBV5-4; clone size: NA; J gene: TRBJ1-1; D gene: TRBD1; CDR3 protein: CASSTRPLGQPRGGTEAFF; CDR3 DNA: TGTGCCAGCAGCACTCGCCCGTTGGGACAGCCCAGAGGTGGCACTGAAGCTTTCTTT
V gene: TRBV6-6; clone size: NA; J gene: TRBJ1-5; D gene: NA; CDR3 protein: CASSYYSSNQPQHF; CDR3 DNA: TGTGCCAGCAGTTACTATTCGAGCAATCAGCCCCAGCATTTT
V gene: TRBV6-4; clone size: NA; J gene: TRBJ1-2; D gene: TRBD1; CDR3 protein: CASKRQGPSRDGYTF; CDR3 DNA: TGTGCCAGCAAACGACAGGGGCCTAGTAGGGATGGCTACACCTTC
V gene: TRBV6-5; clone size: NA; J gene: TRBJ1-1; D gene: NA; CDR3 protein: CASSFLNTEAFF; CDR3 DNA: TGTGCCAGCAGTTTCTTGAACACTGAAGCTTTCTTT
V gene: TRBV19; clone size: NA; J gene: TRBJ1-1; D gene: NA; CDR3 protein: CASSIPQGRMNTEAFF; CDR3 DNA: TGTGCCAGTAGTATCCCACAGGGCCGTATGAACACTGAAGCTTTCTTT
V gene: TRBV11-2; clone size: NA; J gene: TRBJ1-2; D gene: NA; CDR3 protein: CASSFQGYGYTF; CDR3 DNA: TGTGCCAGCAGCTTCCAGGGCTATGGCTACACCTTC
V gene: TRBV3-1/TRBV3-2; clone size: NA; J gene: TRBJ1-3; D gene: NA; CDR3 protein: CASSQDLNGNTIYF; CDR3 DNA: TGTGCCAGCAGCCAAGATCTTAATGGAAACACCATATATTTT